This T cell receptor beta chain was recovered during a study of CD8+ T cells in alopecia areata. Study-level background: Treated patients swallowed 5 to 10 mg of oral tofacitinib twice daily. Tofacitinib dosing lasted 6 to 18 months, which was then followed by 6 months off drug.

Treatment described: oral pan-JAK inhibitor, 5-10 mg twice daily. Losses at the gene ends were 2 bases for V and 6 bases for J; bases not matched to a gene: 5. Per germline, CDR1 SQVTM and CDR2 ANQGSEA. The CDR3 is made up of 14 amino acids. Isolated RNA was reverse transcribed into cDNA used as the sequencing template. Clones were sequenced by immunoSEQ multiplex PCR, and TCRdb holds only the in-frame ones, with some missing. This sample has about 190,000 clones, with 55% to 70% found just once. The sample consisted of CD4+ T cells sorted from blood, taken at week 4, from a patient treated with tofacitinib. This receptor was identified in a human donor with alopecia areata. The chain carries TRBV29-1 and TRBJ1-5; 9 positions match TRBD1. The CDR3 is CSVEIGTGSQPQHF. DNA of the CDR3: TGCAGCGTTGAAATTGGGACAGGGAGTCAGCCCCAGCATTTT.